The clone carrying this T cell receptor beta chain was found a few times. Its antigen is undetermined. What was amplified from RNA transcripts were TCR beta CDR3 regions. TCR CDR3 regions were first amplified by RT-PCR with HTBI primers. MiXCR, run by TCRdb on the multiplex PCR reads, gives a single entry per CDR3 protein. Of some 350,000 distinct CDR3 sequences listed, approximately 19% are singletons. This record comes from a study of T cells in Graves' hyperthyroidism and ophthalmopathy. Study-level results: Blood shared most expanded thyroid clonotypes above 0.001.

This CDR3 is built from 14 residues. From germline, CDR1 is SGHDN and CDR2 FVKESK. Trimming took off 4 bases at V and 1 base at J, with 10 bases between the two ends. Sequencing used blood. This sequence was found in a woman aged 18-29 years with Graves' hyperthyroidism. The chain combines TRBV14 with TRBJ2-5; D is unresolved. CDR3 sequence reads: CASSRRRSQETQYF. CDR3 DNA: TGTGCCAGCAGCCGTAGAAGGAGCCAAGAGACCCAGTACTTC.